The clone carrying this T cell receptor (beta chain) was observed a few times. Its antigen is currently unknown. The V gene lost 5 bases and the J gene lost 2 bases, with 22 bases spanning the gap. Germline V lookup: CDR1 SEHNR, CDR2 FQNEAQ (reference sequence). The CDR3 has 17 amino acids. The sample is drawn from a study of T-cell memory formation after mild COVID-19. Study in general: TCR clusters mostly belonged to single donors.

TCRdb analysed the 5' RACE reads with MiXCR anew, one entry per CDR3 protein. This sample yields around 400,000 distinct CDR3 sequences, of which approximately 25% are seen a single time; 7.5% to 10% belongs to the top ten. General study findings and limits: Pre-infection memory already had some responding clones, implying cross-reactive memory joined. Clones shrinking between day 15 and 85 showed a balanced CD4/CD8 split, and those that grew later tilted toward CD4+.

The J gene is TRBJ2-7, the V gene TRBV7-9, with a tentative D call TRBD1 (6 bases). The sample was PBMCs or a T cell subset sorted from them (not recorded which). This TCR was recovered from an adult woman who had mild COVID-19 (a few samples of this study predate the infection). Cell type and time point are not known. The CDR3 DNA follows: TGTGCCAGCAGCCAAGACCCCCAGGGGCATGGAACCTACGAGCAGTACTTC. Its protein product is CASSQDPQGHGTYEQYF.